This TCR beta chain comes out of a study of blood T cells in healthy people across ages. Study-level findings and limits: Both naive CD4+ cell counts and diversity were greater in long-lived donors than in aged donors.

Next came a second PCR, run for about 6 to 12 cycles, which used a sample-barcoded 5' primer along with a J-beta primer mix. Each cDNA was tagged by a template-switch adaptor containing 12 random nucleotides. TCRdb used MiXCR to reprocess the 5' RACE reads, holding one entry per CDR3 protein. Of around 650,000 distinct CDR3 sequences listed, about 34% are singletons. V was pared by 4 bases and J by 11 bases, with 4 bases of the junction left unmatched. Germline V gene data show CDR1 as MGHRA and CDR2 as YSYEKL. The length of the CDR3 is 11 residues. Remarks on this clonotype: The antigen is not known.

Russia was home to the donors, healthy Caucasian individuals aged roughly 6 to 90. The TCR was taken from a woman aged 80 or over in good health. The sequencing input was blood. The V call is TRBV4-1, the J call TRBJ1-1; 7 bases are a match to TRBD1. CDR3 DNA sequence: TGCGCCAGCAGCCCCGGGACAGTGGCTTTCTTT. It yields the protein CASSPGTVAFF.